The clone carrying this T cell receptor (beta chain) was picked up many times. CDR1 is MNHEY and CDR2 is SMNVEV in the germline V gene (reference sequence). V lost 5 bases to trimming and J lost 4 bases; unmatched junction nucleotides: 10. The CDR3 runs 16 residues. This sample is part of a study of regulatory T cells in long-lasting Graves disease. Time point noted: newly diagnosed GD, antithyroid drugs for less than 3 months. The authors made the TCR library using RNA they extracted from PBMCs. Assembly of TCR beta libraries relied on iRepertoire HTBI primers together with Arm-PCR of CDR3 regions. TCRdb fed the multiplex PCR reads into MiXCR, producing one record per CDR3 protein. The profile shows about 460,000 distinct CDR3 sequences, 14% of them singletons. The same specimen was also included in a second study, on T cells in Graves' hyperthyroidism and ophthalmopathy.

Sequencing used peripheral blood mononuclear cells (PBMCs), obtained at new diagnosis, from a patient treated with antithyroid drugs. The receptor was isolated from a woman aged 50 to 65 with Graves disease. The chain employs TRBV27 and TRBJ2-1; 8 bases are a match to TRBD2. The CDR3 sequence: CASSQTGLDLYNEQFF. The CDR3 nucleotides are TGTGCCAGCAGTCAAACGGGACTAGACCTTTACAATGAGCAGTTCTTC.